The T cell receptor (beta chain) described here comes from a study of shared clonotypes between healthy human individuals. Study results and limitations: The generation probabilities recorded for non-shared clonotypes fell below those of clonotypes shared by all four donors. Rarefaction showed that sequencing of sorted subsets was incomplete (despite large depth). In this cohort, only blood was sampled, and tissue repertoires likely differ.

Germline CDR1 MNHNS, CDR2 SASEGT. The V gene lost 6 bases and the J gene lost 0 bases, with 10 bases spanning the gap. The CDR3 is 14 amino acids. The CD4+ fraction was divided into a CD45RA+ naive subset and a CD45RA-negative memory subset. Clones were read by immunoSEQ multiplex PCR, and TCRdb kept only the in-frame ones, dropping some. The sample consists of 2 million to 3 million clones, around nine tenths of them appearing once. Turning to this clone: Its cognate antigen is unknown.

The chain links TRBV6-1 to TRBJ2-3; D ambiguous. This receptor was identified in a young man in good health. Source material: naive CD4+ T cells sorted from blood. This sample's subset: CD45RA+ positively selected. The CDR3 coding sequence is TGTGCCAGCAGGTATTCACACAGCACAGATACGCAGTATTTT. Amino acids: CASRYSHSTDTQYF.